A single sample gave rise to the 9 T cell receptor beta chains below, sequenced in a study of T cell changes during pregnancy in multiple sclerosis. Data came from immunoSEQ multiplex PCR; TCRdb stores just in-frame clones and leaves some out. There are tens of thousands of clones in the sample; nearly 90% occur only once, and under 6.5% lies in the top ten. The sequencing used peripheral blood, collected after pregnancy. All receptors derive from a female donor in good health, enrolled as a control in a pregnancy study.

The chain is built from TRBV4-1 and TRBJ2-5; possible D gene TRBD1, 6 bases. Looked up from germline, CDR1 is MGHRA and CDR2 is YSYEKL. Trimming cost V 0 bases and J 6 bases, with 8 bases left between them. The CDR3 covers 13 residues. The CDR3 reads CASSQDRGKTQYF. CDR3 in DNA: TGCGCCAGCAGCCAAGACAGGGGAAAGACCCAGTACTTC.

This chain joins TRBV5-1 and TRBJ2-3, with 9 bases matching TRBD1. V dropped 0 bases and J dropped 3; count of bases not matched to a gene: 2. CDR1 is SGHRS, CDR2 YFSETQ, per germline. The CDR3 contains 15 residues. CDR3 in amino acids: CASSLAGTGTDTQYF. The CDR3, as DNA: TGCGCCAGCAGCTTGGCCGGGACAGGGACAGATACGCAGTATTTT.

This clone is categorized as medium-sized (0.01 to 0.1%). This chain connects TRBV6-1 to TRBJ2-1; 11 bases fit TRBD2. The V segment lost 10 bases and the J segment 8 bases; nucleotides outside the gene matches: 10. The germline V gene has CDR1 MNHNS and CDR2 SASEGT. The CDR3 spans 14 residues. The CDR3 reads CATQLAGESDEQFF. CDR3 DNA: TGTGCCACCCAACTAGCGGGAGAGTCGGATGAGCAGTTCTTC.

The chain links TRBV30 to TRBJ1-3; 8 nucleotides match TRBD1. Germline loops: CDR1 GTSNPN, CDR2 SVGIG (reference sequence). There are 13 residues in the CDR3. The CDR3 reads CASGGASGNTIYF. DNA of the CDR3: TGTGCTTCAGGGGGCGCATCTGGAAACACCATATATTTT.

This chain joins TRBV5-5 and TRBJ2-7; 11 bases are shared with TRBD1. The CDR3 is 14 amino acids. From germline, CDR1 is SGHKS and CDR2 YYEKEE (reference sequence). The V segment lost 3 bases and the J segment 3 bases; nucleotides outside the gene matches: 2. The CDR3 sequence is CASSSDRGLYEQYF. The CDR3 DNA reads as TGTGCCAGCAGCTCGGACAGGGGGCTCTACGAGCAGTACTTC. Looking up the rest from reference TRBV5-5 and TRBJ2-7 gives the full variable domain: DAGVTQSPTHLIKTRGQQVTLRCSPISGHKSVSWYQQVLGQGPQFIFQYYEKEERGRGNFPDRFSARQFPNYSSELNVNALLLGDSALYLCASSSDRGLYEQYFGPGTRLTVT.

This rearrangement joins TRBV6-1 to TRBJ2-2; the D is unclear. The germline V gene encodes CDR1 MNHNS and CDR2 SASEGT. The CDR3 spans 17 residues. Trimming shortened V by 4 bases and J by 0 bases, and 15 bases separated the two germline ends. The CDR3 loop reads CASSAAVRGANTGELFF. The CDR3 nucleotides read TGTGCCAGCAGTGCCGCGGTGCGAGGAGCGAACACCGGGGAGCTGTTTTTT.

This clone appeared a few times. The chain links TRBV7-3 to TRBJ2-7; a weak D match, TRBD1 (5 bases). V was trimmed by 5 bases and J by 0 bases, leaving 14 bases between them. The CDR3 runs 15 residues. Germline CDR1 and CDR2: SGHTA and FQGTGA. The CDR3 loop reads CASSPHPRDSYEQYF. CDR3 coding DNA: TGTGCCAGCAGCCCCCATCCCAGGGACTCCTACGAGCAGTACTTC.

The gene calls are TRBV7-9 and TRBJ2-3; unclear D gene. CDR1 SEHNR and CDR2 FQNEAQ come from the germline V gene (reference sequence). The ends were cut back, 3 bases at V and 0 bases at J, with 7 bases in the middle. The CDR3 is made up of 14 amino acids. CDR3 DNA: TGTGCCAGCAGCTTGGGCAGGAGCACAGATACGCAGTATTTT. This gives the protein CASSLGRSTDTQYF.

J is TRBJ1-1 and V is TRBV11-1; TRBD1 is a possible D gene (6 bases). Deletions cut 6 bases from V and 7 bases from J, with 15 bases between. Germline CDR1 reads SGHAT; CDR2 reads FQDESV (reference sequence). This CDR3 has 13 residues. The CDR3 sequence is CASRRAGGREAFF. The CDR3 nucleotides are TGTGCCAGCAGACGAGCGGGGGGCCGTGAAGCTTTCTTT.